The following is a TCR beta chain sequence with its context. The antigen is undetermined. From the CD45RA-negative fraction, anti-CD45RO beads picked out CD45RA-RO+ memory T cells. The data are from a study of relationships among human T cell subsets. Study-level findings and limits: No significant subset differences appeared in V, D, J use, CDR3 length or N-additions. Over 55% of CD8+ cytotoxic sequences came from clones with over 100 reads. Many CDR3s were shared across Th1, Th2 and regulatory subsets. Some CD4+CD8+ double-positive cells may remain after bead sorting.

TCR alpha and beta CDR3s were amplified from mRNA by semiquantitative ARM-PCR. Tagged nested gene-specific primers were used first, then communal superprimers amplified exponentially. TCRdb independently ran MiXCR on the multiplex PCR reads; one entry per CDR3 protein. Of about 9,000 distinct CDR3 sequences listed, around 59% are singletons. The CDR3 is made up of 16 amino acids. V gave up 10 bases and J gave up 5 bases; unmatched junction bases: 16. CDR1 is SGHVS and CDR2 is FQNEAQ in the germline V gene. This clonotype was obtained from a man aged 35 to 55 in good health. The sample consisted of memory T cells sorted from blood. This sequence joins TRBV7-8 and TRBJ2-2, with 7 bases aligning to TRBD1. Here the CDR3 reads CATPGAGGKRTGELFF. The CDR3 DNA sequence: TGTGCCACCCCTGGGGCAGGGGGAAAAAGGACCGGGGAGCTGTTTTTT.